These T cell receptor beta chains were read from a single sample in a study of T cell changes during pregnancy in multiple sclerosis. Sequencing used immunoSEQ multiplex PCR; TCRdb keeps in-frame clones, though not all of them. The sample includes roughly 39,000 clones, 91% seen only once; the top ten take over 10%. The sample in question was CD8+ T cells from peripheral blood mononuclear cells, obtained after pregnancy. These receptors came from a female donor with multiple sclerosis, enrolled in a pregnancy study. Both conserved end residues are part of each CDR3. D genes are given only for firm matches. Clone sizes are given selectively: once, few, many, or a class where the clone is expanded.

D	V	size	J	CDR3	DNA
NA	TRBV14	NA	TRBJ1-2	CASSRVTRDTANYGYTF	TGTGCCAGCAGCCGCGTGACCCGGGACACGGCAAACTATGGCTACACCTTC
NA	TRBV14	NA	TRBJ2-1	CASSQSRVEQFF	TGTGCCAGCAGCCAGAGTAGAGTTGAGCAGTTCTTC
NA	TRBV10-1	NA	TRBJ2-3	CASSGRPSDTQYF	TGCGCCAGCAGTGGGAGGCCCTCAGATACGCAGTATTTT
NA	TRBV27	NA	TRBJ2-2	CASSLSSGDIVIGELFF	TGTGCCAGCAGTTTATCCTCCGGGGACATCGTCATCGGGGAGCTGTTTTTT
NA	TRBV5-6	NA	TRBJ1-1	CASSVGDTEAFF	TGTGCCAGCAGCGTCGGGGATACTGAAGCTTTCTTT
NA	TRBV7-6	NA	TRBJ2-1	CASSPGQYNEQFF	TGTGCCAGCAGCCCAGGACAGTACAATGAGCAGTTCTTC
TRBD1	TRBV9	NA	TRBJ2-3	CASSHGTDGTDTQYF	TGTGCCAGCAGCCACGGGACAGACGGCACAGATACGCAGTATTTT
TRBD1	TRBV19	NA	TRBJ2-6	CASSRGTGTGANVLTF	TGTGCCAGTAGTAGGGGGACAGGGACTGGGGCCAACGTCCTGACTTTC
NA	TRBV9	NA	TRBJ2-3	CASSGQGRGGDTQYF	TGTGCCAGCAGCGGACAGGGGAGGGGCGGAGATACGCAGTATTTT
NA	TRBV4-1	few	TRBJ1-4	CASSLQWGATNEKLFF	TGCGCCAGCAGCCTACAATGGGGGGCAACTAATGAAAAACTGTTTTTT
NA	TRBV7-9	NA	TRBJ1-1	CASSLGGVTEAFF	TGTGCCAGCAGCTTGGGAGGGGTCACTGAAGCTTTCTTT
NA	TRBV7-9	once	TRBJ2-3	CASSAGRVPQGYTQYF	TGTGCCAGCAGCGCGGGACGGGTCCCACAGGGGTATACGCAGTATTTT
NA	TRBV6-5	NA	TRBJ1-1	CASSTNPDTEAFF	TGTGCCAGCTCCACAAACCCTGACACTGAAGCTTTCTTT
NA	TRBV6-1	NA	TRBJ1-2	CASTHKGRRYGYTF	TGTGCCAGCACCCACAAGGGGAGGAGATATGGCTACACCTTC
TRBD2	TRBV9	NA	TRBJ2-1	CASSDQLLAGGRNEQFF	TGTGCCAGCAGCGACCAGCTTCTAGCGGGAGGCCGCAATGAGCAGTTCTTC
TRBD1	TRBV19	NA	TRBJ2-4	CASSMAPDRRYKNIQYF	TGTGCCAGTAGTATGGCCCCGGACAGGAGATACAAAAACATTCAGTACTTC
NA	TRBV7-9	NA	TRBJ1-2	CASRPSGNYGYTF	TGTGCCAGCAGACCCTCGGGGAACTATGGCTACACCTTC
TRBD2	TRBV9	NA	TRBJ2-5	CASSVGGTSGRALGETQYF	TGTGCCAGCAGCGTAGGAGGGACTAGCGGGAGGGCCCTAGGGGAGACCCAGTACTTC
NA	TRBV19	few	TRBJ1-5	CASMLTDRDQPQHF	TGTGCCAGTATGTTGACGGACAGAGATCAGCCCCAGCATTTT
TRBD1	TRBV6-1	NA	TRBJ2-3	CASSETGTGADTQYF	TGTGCCAGCAGTGAAACAGGGACAGGAGCAGATACGCAGTATTTT
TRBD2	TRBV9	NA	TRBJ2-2	CASGGGTGELFF	TGTGCCAGCGGGGGGGGGACCGGGGAGCTGTTTTTT
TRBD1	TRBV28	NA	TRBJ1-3	CASSSSLDREKRNTIYF	TGTGCCAGCAGTTCTAGCCTGGACAGGGAGAAAAGAAACACCATATATTTT
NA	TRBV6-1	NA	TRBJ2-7	CATLTQGPLREQYF	TGTGCCACCCTAACACAGGGCCCCCTTCGCGAGCAGTACTTC
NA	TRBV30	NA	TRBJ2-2	CAWSGSETGELFF	TGTGCCTGGAGTGGGTCTGAGACCGGGGAGCTGTTTTTT
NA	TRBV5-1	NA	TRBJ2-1	CASSPERPNEQFF	TGCGCCAGCAGCCCCGAGAGGCCCAATGAGCAGTTCTTC
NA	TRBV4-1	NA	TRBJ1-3	CASSQTESSGNTIYF	TGCGCCAGCAGCCAGACTGAGAGCTCTGGAAACACCATATATTTT
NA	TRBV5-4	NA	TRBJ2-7	CASSLGRNEQYF	TGTGCCAGCAGCTTGGGTCGTAACGAGCAGTACTTC
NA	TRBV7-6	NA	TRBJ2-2	CASILGGAGTGELFF	TGTGCCAGCATCCTAGGGGGCGCGGGAACCGGGGAGCTGTTTTTT
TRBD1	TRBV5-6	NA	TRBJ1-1	CASSPTGITEAFF	TGTGCCAGCAGCCCGACAGGGATCACTGAAGCTTTCTTT
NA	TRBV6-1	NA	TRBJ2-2	CASSPRPRTGELFF	TGTGCCAGCAGTCCCCGACCTAGGACCGGGGAGCTGTTTTTT
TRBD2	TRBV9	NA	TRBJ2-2	CASGGRGELFF	TGTGCCAGCGGCGGGAGAGGTGAGCTGTTTTTT
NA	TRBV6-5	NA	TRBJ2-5	CASSSGTGKETQYF	TGTGCCAGCAGTTCCGGTACAGGGAAAGAGACCCAGTACTTC
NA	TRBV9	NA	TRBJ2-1	CASSVATGLTSYNEQFF	TGTGCCAGCAGCGTAGCTACGGGACTCACCTCCTACAATGAGCAGTTCTTC
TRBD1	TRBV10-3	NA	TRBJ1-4	CALPWGAGGEKLFF	TGTGCCCTCCCCTGGGGGGCAGGGGGTGAAAAACTGTTTTTT
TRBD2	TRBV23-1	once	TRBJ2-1	CASSQSGTRIGEQFF	TGCGCCAGCAGTCAATCCGGGACTAGGATCGGTGAGCAGTTCTTC
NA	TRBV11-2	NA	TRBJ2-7	CASSLGFRKTFYEQYF	TGTGCCAGCAGCTTAGGTTTCAGGAAGACGTTCTACGAGCAGTACTTC
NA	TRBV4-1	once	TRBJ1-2	CASSQETPQRSFDYGYTF	TGCGCCAGCAGCCAAGAGACCCCTCAAAGGAGTTTTGACTATGGCTACACCTTC
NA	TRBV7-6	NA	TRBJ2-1	CASGLFLGNEQFF	TGTGCCAGCGGACTGTTTCTAGGAAATGAGCAGTTCTTC